This T cell receptor beta chain was recorded in a study of glioma-infiltrating T cells after dendritic cell vaccination. Study results and limitations: No direct clonality-survival link was found; a diverse polyclonal response may matter.

For this clone: Its cognate antigen is unknown.

Trimming took 0 bases from V and 0 from J, leaving 8 bases between them. The CDR3 is 16 residues long. Germline CDR1 LGHNA, CDR2 YNFKEQ. The immunoSEQ assay amplified TCRB CDR3 from up to 2 ug DNA. Repertoires were generated with immunoSEQ multiplex PCR, while TCRdb's copy carries only in-frame clones and drops some. Here the sample spans 100,000 or so clones, 65% to 90% being singletons. The receptor was isolated from a human donor with glioblastoma. The specimen comprised blood, sampled before dendritic cell vaccination. The V call is TRBV4-2, the J call TRBJ2-2; TRBD1 is a possible D gene (6 bases). CDR3 residues: CASSQEDSPNTGELFF. As DNA, the CDR3 is TGTGCCAGCAGCCAAGAGGACAGCCCGAACACCGGGGAGCTGTTTTTT.